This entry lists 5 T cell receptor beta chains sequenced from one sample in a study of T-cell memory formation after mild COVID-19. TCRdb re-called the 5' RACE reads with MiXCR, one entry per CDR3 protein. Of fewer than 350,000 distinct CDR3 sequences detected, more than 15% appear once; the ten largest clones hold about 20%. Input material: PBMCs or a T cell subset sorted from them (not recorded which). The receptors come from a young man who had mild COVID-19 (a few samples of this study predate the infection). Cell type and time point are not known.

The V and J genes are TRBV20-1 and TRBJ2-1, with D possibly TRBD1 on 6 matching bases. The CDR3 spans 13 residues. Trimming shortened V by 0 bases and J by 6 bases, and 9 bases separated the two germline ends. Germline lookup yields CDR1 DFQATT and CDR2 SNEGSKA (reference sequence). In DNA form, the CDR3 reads TGCAGTGCTAGAGATCCCAGGGGCAATGAGCAGTTCTTC. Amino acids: CSARDPRGNEQFF.

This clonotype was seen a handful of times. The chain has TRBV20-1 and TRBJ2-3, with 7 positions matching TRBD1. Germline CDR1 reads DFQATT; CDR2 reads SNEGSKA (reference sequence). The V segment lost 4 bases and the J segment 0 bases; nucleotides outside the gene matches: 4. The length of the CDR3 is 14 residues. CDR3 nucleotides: TGCAGTGCTACCTTGGACAGGAGCACAGATACGCAGTATTTT. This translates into CSATLDRSTDTQYF.

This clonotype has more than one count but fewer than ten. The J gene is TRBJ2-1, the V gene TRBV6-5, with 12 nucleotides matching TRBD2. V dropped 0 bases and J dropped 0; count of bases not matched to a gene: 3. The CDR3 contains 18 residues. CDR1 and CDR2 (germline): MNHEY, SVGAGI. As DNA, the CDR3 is TGTGCCAGCAGTTACTCCTCTAGCGGGGGGGGCTCCTACAATGAGCAGTTCTTC. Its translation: CASSYSSSGGGSYNEQFF.

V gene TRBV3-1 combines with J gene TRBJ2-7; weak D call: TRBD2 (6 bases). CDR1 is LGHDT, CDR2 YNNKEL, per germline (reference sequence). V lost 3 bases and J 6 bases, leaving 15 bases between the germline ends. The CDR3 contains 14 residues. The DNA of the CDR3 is TGTGCCAGCAGCCACGGGGCGGGGTTCCGCGAGCAGTACTTC. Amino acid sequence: CASSHGAGFREQYF.

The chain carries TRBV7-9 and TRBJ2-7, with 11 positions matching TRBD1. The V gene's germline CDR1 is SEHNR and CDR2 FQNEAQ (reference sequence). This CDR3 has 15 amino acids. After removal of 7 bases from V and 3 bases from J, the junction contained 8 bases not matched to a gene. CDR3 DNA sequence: TGTGCCAGCACCTCCCGGGACAGGGGGATCTACGAGCAGTACTTC. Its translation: CASTSRDRGIYEQYF.